This T cell receptor beta chain derives from a study of cytomegalovirus exposure and HLA in healthy donors. PCR used 60 Vbeta primers and 13 Jbeta primers. The repertoire was sequenced with immunoSEQ multiplex PCR; TCRdb's copy has only in-frame clones and lacks some. The sample records 150,000 to 200,000 clones, roughly 77% being singletons. Germline loops: CDR1 SGHAT, CDR2 FQNNGV. There are 15 residues in the CDR3. Trimming shortened V by 9 bases and J by 4 bases, and 21 bases separated the two germline ends. Sequenced material: PBMCs. The clonotype comes from a woman under 40 in good health and CMV-seropositive. The chain links TRBV11-2 to TRBJ2-5, with a possible D match to TRBD2 (5 bases). The CDR3 spells CASVGLLATGETQYF. In DNA, the CDR3 is TGTGCCAGTGTTGGACTCCTGGCCACGGGAGAGACCCAGTACTTC.